What follows is one T cell receptor (beta chain) and its context. Its specificity is unknown. This sample is part of a study of T cell responses to AZD1222 COVID-19 vaccine. Findings of the study overall: Reportedly, nearly half the spike-specific TCRs target unmutated variant regions. In a largely white British group with more females than males, clonal diversity was possibly underestimated. Without day 14 samples, only post-peak T cell repertoires were studied.

Clones were sequenced by immunoSEQ multiplex PCR, and TCRdb holds only the in-frame ones, with some missing. The sample includes roughly 150,000 clones, roughly 91% of them seen just once. Germline V gives CDR1 SGHRS, CDR2 YFSETQ. The CDR3 contains 14 residues. With 2 bases clipped from V and 7 bases from J, the junction kept 6 bases outside the gene matches. The starting material was peripheral blood, obtained 28 days after the second AZD1222 dose. This sequence was found in an adult who received the AZD1222 COVID-19 vaccine. The gene calls are TRBV5-1 and TRBJ2-1, with 7 bases matching TRBD2. CDR3 loop: CASSLGGGYNEQFF. DNA of the CDR3: TGCGCCAGCAGCTTAGGCGGGGGTTATAATGAGCAGTTCTTC.